This TCR beta chain was obtained from a study of shared clonotypes between healthy human individuals (dated by TCRdb to the early 2020s). Looking at the study overall: The cohort included a few men and a couple of women between 18 and 49 years of age. For each donor, CD4 naive and CD4 memory were each run on three plates, CD8 naive on two plates, and CD8 memory on one plate. The study deeply sequenced blood TCR repertoires of five healthy adults to estimate repertoire size and the extent of clonotype sharing between individuals. To increase sequencing depth and limit assay-specific biases, different laboratories used diverse techniques to prepare libraries and sequence TCR repertoires. Per donor, leukapheresis produced somewhere between about 0.8 and 9 billion PBMCs.

For the CD8 naive samples, CD45RO-negative cells were positively selected for CCR7, yielding a CD45RA+CCR7+ population from which TemRA cells were excluded. The donors were healthy, HIV-negative adults who had no recently reported acute infections or vaccinations. Every donor was a Caucasian adult residing in Nashville, Tennessee, USA. After blood collection by leukapheresis, PBMCs were isolated using Ficoll-Histopaque density gradient centrifugation and then cryopreserved in the vapor phase of liquid nitrogen. Analytical flow cytometry was used to check the purity and quantity of each magnetically sorted T cell population. Genomic DNA was isolated from every sorted fraction and measured by UV absorbance on a Nanodrop 2000c. TCR CDR3 regions were amplified from genomic DNA by multiplex PCR using the deep immunoSEQ assay. Extracted genomic DNA from each cell subset was spread evenly across all wells of several immunoSEQ 96-well plates, with each plate serving as a replicate. For sorted subsets, each replicate PCR was loaded with about 200 ng genomic DNA, equivalent to some 27,000 T cell genomes. Purified libraries were quantified with a Qubit 3.0 fluorometer, sized on a Bioanalyzer 2100, and re-quantified with the KAPA Library Quantification kit. Every immunoSEQ 96-well plate was sequenced on a dedicated single-read 150-cycle Illumina NextSeq 550 flow cell. From the authors' description of their analysis: The immunoSEQ output contained only junctional sequences without quality scores, so filtering could not match that applied to full-length reads. Sequences were annotated with PyIR, a Python wrapper for IgBLAST v1.9, using IMGT germline references to assign V/J genes and CDR3. Reads were filtered out if the reads had weak V/J assignments (E-value above 1e-6), no CDR3, stop codons, out-of-frame junctions, or ambiguous translated residues. V3J clonotypes were defined as sequences sharing an identical inferred V gene, J gene, and CDR3 amino acid sequence. The percentage overlap between two repertoires was calculated by dividing the number of shared unique clonotypes by the size of the smaller repertoire. Richness of each repertoire was evaluated using RTK rarefaction, the Chao1 estimator, and Recon v2.1 estimates of unobserved clonotypes. Generation probabilities were computed with OLGA for all TCRbeta clonotypes obtained by the gDNA method from four donors. Held by TCRdb, this immuneACCESS table contains in-frame sequences only and omits some clones. Under half of the omission traces to an unresolved V gene where checked; the cause of the rest is unknown. The V and J calls and clone size come from that table; D and trimming were worked out from the DNA. Counted in this sample were about 2 million clones; around 96% of them appeared once. The ten most abundant clones make up approximately 1% of the sample.

Notes on this clone: This receptor's antigen is unknown. Base qualities are not provided; no much larger clone lies one nucleotide away.

Including the terminal cysteine and phenylalanine, the CDR3 comprises 15 residues. Just CDR3 DNA is preserved here, 45 bases in frame from base 1. The V and J ends are trimmed by 3 bases and 0 bases, leaving 12 bases between them. CDR1 SGDLS and CDR2 YYNGEE were looked up in the germline V gene. On the study overall, not on this receptor specifically: The small number of donors limited the genetic and exposure-history diversity represented. Compared with non-shared clonotypes, the clonotypes found in all four sorted-subset donors had higher generation probabilities. Naive subsets generally had larger estimated clonotype richness than memory subsets. Rarefaction of sorted-subset datasets indicated incomplete sequencing despite the large sequencing depth. Sampling was restricted to blood, and TCR repertoires in tissues likely differ from the TCR repertoires found in blood. Across four donors, roughly 5% of naive CD4, more than 3% of naive CD8, about 2% of memory CD4, and approximately 0.4% of memory CD8 clonotypes were shared. Pairwise subsampling led to the expectation that sequencing depth would affect the degree of clonotype sharing among donors.

The chain links TRBV9 with TRBJ1-1; the D segment cannot be called with confidence. Sequencing input: naive CD8+ T cells sorted from blood. The sample's cell subset or site label, decoded: CD45RA+CCR7+. This sequence originates from a man younger than 35 in good health. The CDR3 sequence is CASSADGAMNTEAFF. In nucleotides, the sequence is TGTGCCAGCAGCGCGGACGGCGCCATGAACACTGAAGCTTTCTTT.